This TCR beta chain was found in a study of shared clonotypes between healthy human individuals. Overall study: Donors had three CD4 naive, three CD4 memory, two CD8 naive and one CD8 memory plate apiece.

Study conclusions and caveats: Limitation of the genetic and exposure-history diversity represented came from the few donors. Tissues were not sampled, only blood, and their repertoires likely differ.

The table came from immunoSEQ multiplex PCR; TCRdb's copy has only in-frame clones and leaves some out. Found here are fewer than 3 million clones, less than 95% of them singletons; the top ten hold about 0.41%. In regard to this clone: Its antigen is still unknown. At the DNA level, this CDR3 is encoded by other sequences in the same sample as well.

This CDR3 is 14 amino acids long. The germline CDR1 and CDR2 sequences are LNHNV and YYDKDF (reference sequence). V gave up 1 base and J gave up 0 bases, with 7 bases separating them. The V gene is TRBV15, the J gene TRBJ2-7, with D tentatively TRBD1 (5 bases). Sequenced material: naive CD4+ T cells from PBMCs. The subset denotes: CD45RA+ positively selected. This sequence originates from a man younger than 30 in good health. Some clones in this sample may be carry-over from other donors' samples. The CDR3 DNA is TGTGCCACCAGCAGAGGGGGCGGCTCCTACGAGCAGTACTTC. Its protein product is CATSRGGGSYEQYF.